This passage covers 24 T cell receptor beta chains from one sample sequenced in a study of early T cells in non-severe SARS-CoV-2 infection. Via MiXCR, TCRdb re-called the 5' RACE reads, giving one row per CDR3 protein. The sample records nearly 60,000 distinct CDR3 sequences, about 12% being singletons. The sequencing input was whole blood. These receptors all come from an adult who was a healthcare worker with PCR-confirmed SARS-CoV-2 infection or an uninfected control (not recorded which).

This clonotype was observed at least ten times. The chain has TRBV20-1 and TRBJ2-3, with 13 bases lining up with TRBD2. The CDR3 covers 17 residues. Per the germline V gene, CDR1 is DFQATT and CDR2 is SNEGSKA (reference sequence). Trimming at V came to 6 bases and at J to 2 bases, leaving 11 bases not matched to a gene. The CDR3 sequence: CSAVRRTSGRYTDTQYF. The CDR3 nucleotides are TGCAGTGCCGTTCGGAGGACTAGCGGGAGATACACAGATACGCAGTATTTT.

The table lists this clonotype with many counts. The V gene is TRBV12-3 or TRBV12-4, the J gene TRBJ2-6; a possible D gene is TRBD2 (6 bases). CDR3 length: 18 amino acids. V was shortened by 6 bases and J by 0 bases, with 18 bases between the two germline ends. In DNA, the CDR3 is TGTGCCAGCAGCCCCCGGGGGACTTCCATCTCTGGGGCCAACGTCCTGACTTTC. Translation: CASSPRGTSISGANVLTF.

The CDR3 protein is CASSYRPGMDYGYTF. For the CDR3, the DNA is TGTGCCAGCAGTTACCGTCCGGGAATGGACTATGGCTACACCTTC. V gene TRBV6-6 combines with J gene TRBJ1-2; D is undetermined. From germline, CDR1 is MNHNY and CDR2 SVGAGI (reference sequence). Trimming removed 2 bases at V and 3 bases at J, with 13 bases between. The CDR3 has 15 amino acids.

This clonotype has a handful of counts. This chain connects TRBV11-2 to TRBJ2-1; 9 bases agree with TRBD1. The germline V gene encodes CDR1 SGHAT and CDR2 FQNNGV. The V segment lost 5 bases and the J segment 6 bases; nucleotides outside the gene matches: 8. The CDR3 length is 15 residues. CDR3 loop: CASSTTGGASNEQFF. The CDR3 nucleotides are TGTGCCAGCAGCACTACAGGGGGCGCTTCCAATGAGCAGTTCTTC. Together with reference TRBV11-2 and TRBJ2-1, the CDR3 gives the full variable domain: EAGVAQSPRYKIIEKRQSVAFWCNPISGHATLYWYQQILGQGPKLLIQFQNNGVVDDSQLPKDRFSAERLKGVDSTLKIQPAKLEDSAVYLCASSTTGGASNEQFFGPGTRLTVL.

The rearrangement links TRBV18 to TRBJ1-1; unclear D gene. This CDR3 has 13 residues. Germline values: CDR1 KGHSH, CDR2 LQKENI. Trimming took 6 bases from V and 1 from J, leaving 9 bases between them. For the CDR3, the DNA is TGTGCCAGCTCGCCCACAGAGAACACTGAAGCTTTCTTT. It encodes CASSPTENTEAFF.

This clonotype was recorded at least ten times. The CDR3 DNA reads as TGTGCCAGCAGTTCCGATAGGGGTGGCTACACCTTC. It codes for CASSSDRGGYTF. V is TRBV27 and J is TRBJ1-2; a weak D match, TRBD1 (5 bases). Trimming left V 4 bases short and J 7 bases short, with 10 bases between. CDR1 and CDR2 from the germline V gene are MNHEY and SMNVEV (reference sequence). The CDR3 runs to 12 residues.

This clonotype was detected ten times or more. The V and J genes are TRBV29-1 and TRBJ2-7; D is perhaps TRBD1 (5 bases). This CDR3 has 12 amino acids. Germline V gene lookup returns CDR1 SQVTM and CDR2 ANQGSEA. V was cut by 4 bases and J by 3 bases, with 10 bases left in between. CDR3 residues: CSVVIGDYEQYF. The CDR3 DNA reads as TGCAGCGTTGTGATAGGGGACTACGAGCAGTACTTC.

This clonotype was picked up many times. The chain recombines TRBV6-5 with TRBJ2-7, with 9 bases aligning to TRBD1. Trimming removed 5 bases from V and 3 bases from J; junction bases left unmatched: 5. Germline V CDR1 and CDR2: MNHEY, SVGAGI. The CDR3 covers 14 residues. The CDR3 here is CASSRSGQGYEQYF. In DNA, the CDR3 is TGTGCCAGCAGTCGCTCGGGACAGGGCTACGAGCAGTACTTC.

The chain joins TRBV19 to TRBJ2-5; D is possibly TRBD2 (6 bases). This CDR3 has 14 residues. Trimming cost V 2 bases and J 9 bases, with 16 bases left between them. In germline, CDR1 is LNHDA, CDR2 SQIVND (reference sequence). CDR3 in amino acids: CASSIKRVTGAQYF. The DNA of the CDR3 is TGTGCCAGTAGTATAAAAAGGGTTACGGGGGCCCAGTACTTC.

This clonotype was counted a few times. The chain joins TRBV20-1 to TRBJ2-1; TRBD2 might be the D (6 bases). Trimming took 3 bases from V and 0 from J, leaving 6 bases between them. This CDR3 is built from 13 residues. CDR1 DFQATT and CDR2 SNEGSKA come from the germline V gene (reference sequence). The CDR3 region is CSARGGSYNEQFF. Here the CDR3 DNA reads TGCAGTGCTAGGGGGGGCTCCTACAATGAGCAGTTCTTC.

This clonotype was picked up a small number of times. The chain is built from TRBV6-2 or TRBV6-3 and TRBJ2-1; TRBD2 matches at 9 bases. Germline V lookup: CDR1 MNHEY, CDR2 SVGEGT. Losses at the gene ends were 0 bases for V and 6 bases for J; bases not matched to a gene: 12. The CDR3 consists of 18 residues. The CDR3 coding sequence is TGTGCCAGCAGTTACTCGAGTCGGGTAGCGGGAGTTAGCAATGAGCAGTTCTTC. It codes for CASSYSSRVAGVSNEQFF.

Comment on this clonotype: A read error is possible here, since a much larger clone lies one base away. The rearrangement joins TRBV27 to TRBJ2-7, with a tentative D call TRBD2 (5 bases). This CDR3 is built from 14 residues. Trimming stripped 5 bases from V and 3 bases from J, with 14 bases between. Germline loops: CDR1 MNHEY, CDR2 SMNVEV (reference sequence). CDR3 sequence: CASSTSGEFYEQYF. The CDR3 nucleotides are TGTGCCAGCAGTACATCCGGGGAGTTCTACGAGCAGTACTTC.

The chain carries TRBV7-9 and TRBJ2-3; 11 positions agree with TRBD2. This CDR3 spans 19 amino acids. J was trimmed by 2 bases and V by 5 bases; bases with no gene match: 15. Germline CDR1 is SEHNR and CDR2 is FQNEAQ (reference sequence). This CDR3 reads CASSHGTSGFVYFTDTQYF. CDR3 nucleotides: TGTGCCAGCAGCCACGGGACTAGCGGATTTGTATACTTCACAGATACGCAGTATTTT. Full variable domain (remainder filled in from reference TRBV7-9 and TRBJ2-3): DTGVSQNPRHKITKRGQNVTFRCDPISEHNRLYWYRQTLGQGPEFLTYFQNEAQLEKSRLLSDRFSAERPKGSFSTLEIQRTEQGDSAMYLCASSHGTSGFVYFTDTQYFGPGTRLTVL.

This clonotype was counted at least ten times. The rearrangement joins TRBV19 to TRBJ2-6, with D uncertain. Per germline, CDR1 LNHDA and CDR2 SQIVND (reference sequence). With 3 bases removed from V and 0 bases from J, the gap between germline ends came to 12 bases. The CDR3 runs 17 residues. This CDR3 reads CASSIGPRLSGANVLTF. The CDR3 region has the DNA TGTGCCAGTAGTATTGGGCCCCGTCTCTCTGGGGCCAACGTCCTGACTTTC.

This clonotype was seen many times. The chain joins TRBV7-2 to TRBJ2-5; the D gene is possibly TRBD2 (6 bases). The CDR3 length is 15 residues. Trimming left V 0 bases short and J 2 bases short, with 10 bases between. Germline-derived CDR1 and CDR2 are SGHTA and FQGNSA. CDR3 residues: CASSLAREVQETQYF. Here the CDR3 DNA reads TGTGCCAGCAGCTTAGCGAGGGAGGTTCAAGAGACCCAGTACTTC.

The rearrangement links TRBV7-2 to TRBJ1-2; no clear D gene. The CDR3 runs 13 residues. V dropped 5 bases and J dropped 2 bases, with 9 bases sitting between them. From germline, CDR1 is SGHTA and CDR2 FQGNSA. CDR3: CASSPQTNYGYTF. DNA of the CDR3: TGTGCCAGCAGCCCCCAGACCAACTATGGCTACACCTTC.

V and J are TRBV20-1 and TRBJ2-3; a possible D gene is TRBD2 (6 bases). Germline V gene data show CDR1 as DFQATT and CDR2 as SNEGSKA (reference sequence). The CDR3 runs 13 residues. The CDR3 DNA is TGCAGGCCGGCCAGCGGGAGCACAGATACGCAGTATTTT. This encodes CRPASGSTDTQYF.

This clonotype appeared a few times. The chain uses TRBV29-1 and TRBJ2-5; D may be TRBD1 (6 bases). The CDR3 is 15 residues long. The V end was cut by 5 bases, the J end by 5 bases, with 21 bases between. Germline assignment: CDR1 SQVTM and CDR2 ANQGSEA. The CDR3 protein is CSVLTTGRSRETQYF. The CDR3 coding sequence is TGCAGCGTTTTGACGACAGGAAGATCTAGGGAGACCCAGTACTTC.

This clonotype was seen ten or more times. Here the CDR3 DNA reads TGCGCCAGCAACCCGGGTCACTCAACTTCCTACGAGCAGTACTTC. Its protein product is CASNPGHSTSYEQYF. This chain connects TRBV5-1 to TRBJ2-7; no definite D call. CDR1 and CDR2 from the germline V gene are SGHRS and YFSETQ. V lost 6 bases, J lost 1 base, and 17 bases lay in between. The CDR3 loop spans 15 amino acids.

A few counts support this clonotype. The genes are TRBV7-3 and TRBJ1-2, with D uncertain. V dropped 5 bases and J dropped 4 bases, with 26 bases sitting between them. CDR3 length equals 18 residues. Germline assignment: CDR1 SGHTA and CDR2 FQGTGA. CDR3 in DNA: TGTGCCAGCAGCCCCACTTCAGGACCAGGCGACCCCCTCTATGGCTACACCTTC. It is translated as CASSPTSGPGDPLYGYTF.

This clonotype was counted only a few times. This rearrangement joins TRBV7-9 to TRBJ2-2; 7 nucleotides agree with TRBD1. The CDR3 covers 15 residues. The junction had 3 bases not matched to a gene; V was cut back by 5 bases and J by 0 bases. In germline, CDR1 is SEHNR, CDR2 FQNEAQ (reference sequence). The CDR3 DNA reads as TGTGCCAGCAGCCACAGGGGTCCGAACACCGGGGAGCTGTTTTTT. Amino acids: CASSHRGPNTGELFF.

This clonotype was observed a few times. The gene calls are TRBV5-1 and TRBJ1-3; 7 nucleotides line up with TRBD1. CDR3 length: 15 residues. The junction had 1 base not matched to a gene; V was cut back by 1 base and J by 0 bases. CDR1 is SGHRS and CDR2 is YFSETQ in the germline V gene. CDR3 bases: TGCGCCAGCAGCTTGCAGGGGGACTCTGGAAACACCATATATTTT. Encoded protein: CASSLQGDSGNTIYF.

This clonotype was seen ten or more times. The chain joins TRBV7-2 to TRBJ1-4; D is uncertain. The V and J ends lost 3 bases and 8 bases respectively, with 7 bases between them. Germline CDR1 and CDR2: SGHTA and FQGNSA. This CDR3 has 12 amino acids. CDR3 sequence (DNA): TGTGCCAGCAGCTTCGACGGCGAAAAACTGTTTTTT. As protein: CASSFDGEKLFF.

Many counts were recorded for this clonotype. The V and J genes are TRBV5-1 and TRBJ2-7; D call uncertain. Trimming took 2 bases from V and 2 from J, leaving 8 bases between them. This CDR3 spans 13 amino acids. The germline CDR1 and CDR2 sequences are SGHRS and YFSETQ. Written as DNA, the CDR3 is TGCGCCAGCAGCTTCGGTGGGACCTACGAGCAGTACTTC. Translation gives CASSFGGTYEQYF.